Shown below are 17 T cell receptor beta chains from a single sample sequenced in a study of T-cell memory formation after mild COVID-19. TCRdb re-derived calls from the 5' RACE reads in MiXCR, one entry per CDR3 protein. The table shows about 450,000 distinct CDR3 sequences, with 23% occurring only once. The specimen was PBMCs or a T cell subset sorted from them (not recorded which). The source of these receptors is an adult woman who had mild COVID-19 (a few samples of this study predate the infection). Cell type and time point are not known.

This chain joins TRBV18 and TRBJ1-2; the D is unclear. V shed 3 bases and J shed 6 bases, with 5 bases lying between them. Germline CDR1 KGHSH, CDR2 LQKENI. The CDR3 spans 11 residues. In DNA form, the CDR3 reads TGTGCCAGCTCACCGAGCAATGGCTACACCTTC. Its protein product is CASSPSNGYTF.

The chain has TRBV4-1 and TRBJ1-2, with TRBD1 matching 8 bases. Trimming took 4 bases from V and 4 from J; bases not matched to a gene: 17. Germline CDR1 MGHRA, CDR2 YSYEKL. The CDR3 is made up of 18 amino acids. The CDR3 sequence is CASSPFTGGHSRTYGYTF. The CDR3 DNA sequence: TGCGCCAGCAGCCCGTTCACAGGGGGGCATAGTAGAACCTATGGCTACACCTTC.

CDR3 loop: CSATPRVSTEAFF. DNA for the CDR3: TGCAGTGCCACACCCAGGGTGAGCACTGAAGCTTTCTTT. The rearrangement uses TRBV20-1 and TRBJ1-1, with TRBD1 as a possible D gene (5 bases). V lost 6 bases to trimming and J lost 4 bases, with 15 bases between them. CDR1 and CDR2 (germline): DFQATT, SNEGSKA (reference sequence). This CDR3 is 13 amino acids long.

J is TRBJ1-1 and V is TRBV9, with D tentatively TRBD1 (5 bases). This CDR3 contains 14 residues. V was pared by 4 bases and J by 5 bases, with 15 bases between. Germline CDR1 and CDR2: SGDLS and YYNGEE. CDR3 amino acids: CASSPSGGLTEAFF. The CDR3, as DNA: TGTGCCAGCAGCCCGTCCGGGGGTCTGACTGAAGCTTTCTTT.

This clonotype was counted a single time. V usage is TRBV12-3 or TRBV12-4 and J usage is TRBJ2-3; 15 positions agree with TRBD2. With V trimmed by 1 base and J by 0 bases, 8 bases remained unmatched. CDR3 length equals 20 residues. In nucleotides, the CDR3 is TGTGCCAGCAGTTTAGTGGGACTAGCGGGAGGAAGAACTAGCACAGATACGCAGTATTTT. Protein sequence: CASSLVGLAGGRTSTDTQYF.

The V gene is TRBV19, the J gene TRBJ1-1, with a weak D call TRBD1 (6 bases). V dropped 5 bases and J dropped 1 base, with 11 bases sitting between them. The germline CDR1 and CDR2 sequences are LNHDA and SQIVND (reference sequence). CDR3 size: 14 residues. CDR3 residues: CASSPGTPNTEAFF. In DNA form, the CDR3 reads TGTGCCAGTAGTCCAGGGACACCGAACACTGAAGCTTTCTTT.

The chain is built from TRBV12-3 or TRBV12-4 and TRBJ2-1; D possibly uses TRBD1 or TRBD2 (5 bases each). The CDR3 is 18 amino acids. V lost 6 bases and J lost 8, with 29 bases in between. The CDR3 DNA follows: TGTGCCAGCAGCTTACTTCTCCCAGGGACGTGGGGGTCTTATGAGCAGTTCTTC. This translates into CASSLLLPGTWGSYEQFF.

This rearrangement joins TRBV29-1 to TRBJ2-7, with D perhaps TRBD1 (5 bases). CDR3 size: 13 residues. The germline V and J ends were trimmed by 4 bases and 2 bases, with 12 bases remaining between them. Germline lookup yields CDR1 SQVTM and CDR2 ANQGSEA. CDR3 in DNA: TGCAGCGTTGTACGGCAGGGTACCTACGAGCAGTACTTC. It translates to CSVVRQGTYEQYF.

The J gene is TRBJ2-7, the V gene TRBV20-1, with D possibly TRBD2 on 6 matching bases. This CDR3 region has 14 residues. Germline values: CDR1 DFQATT, CDR2 SNEGSKA (reference sequence). CDR3 amino acids: CSASPSASGGEQYF. The CDR3 DNA reads as TGCAGCGCCAGCCCTAGCGCCTCGGGCGGCGAGCAGTACTTC.

This clonotype came up a few times. The genes are TRBV7-9 and TRBJ2-7, with 7 bases lining up with TRBD1. V lost 5 bases and J lost 2; bases outside the gene matches: 6. Germline V gene sequence: CDR1 SEHNR, CDR2 FQNEAQ (reference sequence). CDR3 size: 14 residues. CDR3 in DNA: TGTGCCAGCAGCACCCTGACAGGGACCTACGAGCAGTACTTC. Translation: CASSTLTGTYEQYF.

This clonotype was detected a few times. The V gene is TRBV4-3, the J gene TRBJ2-7, with 9 bases aligning to TRBD2. Germline CDR1 reads LGHNA; CDR2 reads YSLEER. The V segment lost 4 bases and the J segment 2 bases; nucleotides outside the gene matches: 6. The CDR3 contains 15 residues. The CDR3 DNA follows: TGCGCCAGCAGCCCCGGGACTAGCTATACCTACGAGCAGTACTTC. Protein product: CASSPGTSYTYEQYF.

V gene TRBV11-2 combines with J gene TRBJ1-2; D perhaps matches TRBD1 (5 bases). Looked up from germline, CDR1 is SGHAT and CDR2 is FQNNGV. V lost 1 base and J 4 bases, leaving 13 bases between the germline ends. The CDR3 sequence is 15 residues long. The CDR3 DNA reads as TGTGCCAGCAGCTTAGCCAATAGGGGAGGCTATGGCTACACCTTC. This encodes CASSLANRGGYGYTF.

The chain uses TRBV6-2 or TRBV6-3 and TRBJ2-1, with TRBD2 matching over 14 bases. Germline CDR1 and CDR2: MNHEY and SVGEGT. The CDR3 consists of 19 residues. V lost 6 bases, J lost 8 bases, and 18 bases stayed unmatched. The chain's CDR3 is CASSPGLAGGPGIIDEQFF. CDR3 coding DNA: TGTGCCAGCAGCCCAGGACTAGCGGGAGGTCCGGGAATTATCGATGAGCAGTTCTTC.

The chain has TRBV9 and TRBJ2-3; 14 nucleotides align to TRBD2. V was pared by 3 bases and J by 1 base, with 1 base of the junction left unmatched. Germline V gene sequence: CDR1 SGDLS, CDR2 YYNGEE. The CDR3 extends over 16 amino acids. DNA of the CDR3: TGTGCCAGCAGCGCGACTAGCGGGAGGGGCACAGATACGCAGTATTTT. This sequence encodes CASSATSGRGTDTQYF.

This clonotype is a singleton in its sample. The J gene is TRBJ1-2, the V gene TRBV20-1; 7 nucleotides agree with TRBD1. Trimming at V came to 6 bases and at J to 4 bases, leaving 11 bases not matched to a gene. The CDR3 consists of 14 residues. Per the germline V gene, CDR1 is DFQATT and CDR2 is SNEGSKA (reference sequence). In DNA, the CDR3 is TGCAGTGCAACCGACAGGGCACGGGTCTATGGCTACACCTTC. It is translated as CSATDRARVYGYTF.

This clonotype has only a few counts. The chain links TRBV18 to TRBJ1-5, with D possibly matching TRBD1 (5 bases). The V end was cut by 2 bases, the J end by 0 bases, with 8 bases between. CDR1 and CDR2 (germline): KGHSH, LQKENI. The CDR3 has 15 residues. The CDR3 DNA reads TGTGCCAGCTCACCAGACAGAAATAGCAATCAGCCCCAGCATTTT. It yields the protein CASSPDRNSNQPQHF.

This chain uses TRBV21-1 with TRBJ2-7; the D segment call TRBD2 is taken from the table without a DNA check. TRBV21-1 is described as a pseudogene. The CDR3 is 19 residues long. The CDR3 loop is CASSKNPGLAAPLPYEQYF. CDR3 bases: TGTGCCAGCAGCAAAAATCCGGGACTAGCGGCACCACTCCCCTACGAGCAGTACTTC.